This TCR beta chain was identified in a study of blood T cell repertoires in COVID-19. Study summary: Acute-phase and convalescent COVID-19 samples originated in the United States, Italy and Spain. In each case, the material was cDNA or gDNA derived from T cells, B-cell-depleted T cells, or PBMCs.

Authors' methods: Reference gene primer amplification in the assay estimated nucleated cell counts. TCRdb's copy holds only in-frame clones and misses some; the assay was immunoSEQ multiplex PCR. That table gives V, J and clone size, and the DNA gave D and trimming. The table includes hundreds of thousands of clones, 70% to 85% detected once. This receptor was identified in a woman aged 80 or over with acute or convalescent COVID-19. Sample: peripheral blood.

As DNA, the CDR3 is TGTGCCAGCAATTATGGACTAGCGGTCTACAATGAGCAGTTCTTC. The encoded protein is CASNYGLAVYNEQFF. The V and J genes are TRBV27 and TRBJ2-1, with TRBD2 matching 10 bases. The CDR3 has 15 residues. Germline V gene data show CDR1 as MNHEY and CDR2 as SMNVEV (reference sequence). Trimming took 7 bases from V and 3 from J; bases not matched to a gene: 6.